One and the same sample provided the 17 T cell receptor beta chains below, sequenced in a study of chemoradiotherapy in HPV16-positive cancers. Method: immunoSEQ multiplex PCR; TCRdb's copy keeps in-frame clones and lacks some. The profile covers around 20,000 clones, with around 73% appearing a single time and around 2.7% taken by the ten largest. The sample was taken from a patient who underwent chemoradiotherapy. All receptors come from a human donor with HPV-associated anogenital cancer.

The genes are TRBV7-9 and TRBJ2-5; 7 positions agree with TRBD2. The ends lost 5 bases at V and 5 bases at J; junction bases unmatched: 11. The CDR3 contains 15 residues. CDR1 and CDR2 from the germline V gene are SEHNR and FQNEAQ (reference sequence). The CDR3 reads CASSPTGSSGETQYF. CDR3 coding DNA: TGTGCCAGCAGCCCGACGGGAAGTAGCGGGGAGACCCAGTACTTC.

This clone turned up a few times. This chain uses TRBV19 with TRBJ1-1; possibly TRBD1 for D (5 bases). The germline V and J ends were trimmed by 3 bases and 1 base, with 12 bases remaining between them. Per germline, CDR1 LNHDA and CDR2 SQIVND (reference sequence). This CDR3 region has 15 residues. CDR3 nucleotide sequence: TGTGCCAGTAGTATTCCCGCAGGGTCGAACACTGAAGCTTTCTTT. Translation: CASSIPAGSNTEAFF.

This chain links TRBV28 with TRBJ1-5; the D gene is possibly TRBD1 (5 bases). Germline V CDR1 and CDR2: MDHEN, SYDVKM. The CDR3 runs 16 residues. The V and J ends lost 7 bases and 8 bases respectively, with 24 bases between them. The DNA of the CDR3 is TGTGCCAGCACCCGAGGTACAGGCGGCCGAGGTAAGCCCCAGCATTTT. Its translation: CASTRGTGGRGKPQHF. Full variable domain (missing parts from reference TRBV28 and TRBJ1-5): DVKVTQSSRYLVKRTGEKVFLECVQDMDHENMFWYRQDPGLGLRLIYFSYDVKMKEKGDIPEGYSVSREKKERFSLILESASTNQTSMYLCASTRGTGGRGKPQHFGDGTRLSIL.

This chain uses TRBV28 with TRBJ2-2, with a weak D call TRBD2 (5 bases). The germline V gene encodes CDR1 MDHEN and CDR2 SYDVKM. The CDR3 loop spans 16 amino acids. Trimming left V 3 bases short and J 5 bases short, with 16 bases between. The CDR3 protein is CASSLERALGTGELFF. The CDR3 DNA follows: TGTGCCAGCAGTTTGGAGAGGGCCCTCGGGACCGGGGAGCTGTTTTTT.

This clone occurred once. The chain uses TRBV29-1 and TRBJ2-7, with 11 bases fitting TRBD1. V trimming: 4 bases; J trimming: 4 bases; junction bases outside the gene matches: 3. From germline, CDR1 is SQVTM and CDR2 ANQGSEA. There are 13 residues in the CDR3. Here the CDR3 reads CSVGTGGAYEQYF. CDR3 nucleotides: TGCAGCGTTGGGACAGGGGGCGCGTACGAGCAGTACTTC.

The chain carries TRBV4-1 and TRBJ2-5, with D uncertain. V gave up 1 base and J gave up 1 base, with 10 bases separating them. This CDR3 spans 15 amino acids. In germline, CDR1 is MGHRA, CDR2 YSYEKL. CDR3 region: CASSQVFTAQETQYF. DNA of the CDR3: TGCGCCAGCAGCCAAGTGTTTACCGCCCAAGAGACCCAGTACTTC.

This clone has a handful of counts. The J gene is TRBJ1-2, the V gene TRBV5-4; 10 bases are a match to TRBD1. The CDR3 spans 15 residues. V lost 4 bases, J lost 2 bases, and 5 bases stayed unmatched. Germline-derived CDR1 and CDR2 are SGHNT and YYREEE (reference sequence). The CDR3 here is CASSPRTGGNYGYTF. CDR3 in DNA: TGTGCCAGCAGCCCTCGGACAGGGGGGAACTATGGCTACACCTTC.

The gene calls are TRBV5-1 and TRBJ1-5; 8 bases are shared with TRBD1. Trimming removed 4 bases from V and 3 bases from J; junction bases left unmatched: 6. The germline CDR1 and CDR2 sequences are SGHRS and YFSETQ. The CDR3 length is 15 residues. CDR3 DNA sequence: TGCGCCAGCAGCGTGACAGGGGATCTCAATCAGCCCCAGCATTTT. This encodes CASSVTGDLNQPQHF.

The CDR3 nucleotides read TGTGCCAGCGCGGGGGGTTACGAGCAGTACTTC. It is translated as CASAGGYEQYF. The chain is built from TRBV28 and TRBJ2-7, with 8 bases matching TRBD2. Per germline, CDR1 MDHEN and CDR2 SYDVKM. V lost 8 bases, J lost 4 bases, and 1 base stayed unmatched. This CDR3 is 11 amino acids long. Drawing the rest from reference TRBV28 and TRBJ2-7, the complete variable domain is DVKVTQSSRYLVKRTGEKVFLECVQDMDHENMFWYRQDPGLGLRLIYFSYDVKMKEKGDIPEGYSVSREKKERFSLILESASTNQTSMYLCASAGGYEQYFGPGTRLTVT.

The gene calls are TRBV27 and TRBJ2-7; 7 bases fit TRBD2. V shed 6 bases, J shed 7 bases, and the junction held 15 bases outside the gene matches. The CDR3 is made up of 15 amino acids. The V gene's germline CDR1 is MNHEY and CDR2 SMNVEV (reference sequence). The CDR3 is CASSLGAGSTGEQYF. The CDR3 DNA reads TGTGCCAGCAGCCTTGGAGCGGGATCGACGGGGGAGCAGTACTTC.

The sample holds one count of this clone. The V call is TRBV7-9, the J call TRBJ2-3, with TRBD2 matching over 9 bases. The germline CDR1 and CDR2 sequences are SEHNR and FQNEAQ (reference sequence). The CDR3 is 15 residues long. The trim removed 5 bases at V and 6 bases at J, leaving 9 bases unmatched. Here the CDR3 reads CASSPTSGRQDTQYF. CDR3 sequence (DNA): TGTGCCAGCAGCCCGACTAGCGGACGACAGGATACGCAGTATTTT.

This chain uses TRBV7-2 with TRBJ2-3, with 8 bases aligning to TRBD1. In germline, CDR1 is SGHTA, CDR2 FQGNSA. V was clipped by 2 bases and J by 3 bases; unmatched bases: 16. The CDR3 sequence is 19 residues long. CDR3 sequence: CASSLSSLRGPFWTDTQYF. In DNA, the CDR3 is TGTGCCAGCAGCTTATCTAGTCTCAGGGGGCCGTTCTGGACAGATACGCAGTATTTT.

The chain is built from TRBV27 and TRBJ1-1; D gene uncertain. The CDR3 spans 13 residues. The germline CDR1 and CDR2 sequences are MNHEY and SMNVEV (reference sequence). Trimming stripped 2 bases from V and 3 bases from J, with 7 bases between. CDR3 loop: CASSLIGHTEAFF. The CDR3 nucleotides are TGTGCCAGCAGTTTAATCGGCCACACTGAAGCTTTCTTT.

The chain uses TRBV19 and TRBJ2-1; TRBD1 might be the D (6 bases). With 5 bases removed from V and 0 bases from J, the gap between germline ends came to 14 bases. The CDR3 totals 16 residues. CDR1 LNHDA and CDR2 SQIVND come from the germline V gene (reference sequence). In nucleotides, the CDR3 is TGTGCCAGTAGTGCCTACAGGGCCGACTCCTACAATGAGCAGTTCTTC. It yields the protein CASSAYRADSYNEQFF.

The chain has TRBV7-9 and TRBJ1-4; 7 positions agree with TRBD1. Germline lookup yields CDR1 SEHNR and CDR2 FQNEAQ (reference sequence). The CDR3 has 15 amino acids. With 6 bases clipped from V and 4 bases from J, the junction kept 8 bases outside the gene matches. CDR3 bases: TGTGCCAGCAGTCCTTCGGGACAGAGTAATGAAAAACTGTTTTTT. It encodes CASSPSGQSNEKLFF.

The chain joins TRBV28 to TRBJ1-4, with 8 bases that match TRBD1. V was pared by 5 bases and J by 1 base, with 3 bases of the junction left unmatched. The germline gives CDR1 MDHEN, CDR2 SYDVKM. The CDR3 consists of 15 residues. The CDR3 sequence: CASSGQGVTNEKLFF. The CDR3 DNA reads as TGTGCCAGCAGTGGACAGGGCGTAACTAATGAAAAACTGTTTTTT.

The V call is TRBV5-1, the J call TRBJ1-4; D is uncertain. The CDR3 has 14 residues. Germline V CDR1 and CDR2: SGHRS, YFSETQ. V dropped 1 base and J dropped 5 bases, with 9 bases sitting between them. The CDR3 here is CASSLSPPNEKLFF. In DNA form, the CDR3 reads TGCGCCAGCAGCTTGTCCCCCCCAAATGAAAAACTGTTTTTT.